This TCR beta chain was captured in a study of metastatic and nonmetastatic thyroid tumors. With MiXCR, TCRdb reprocessed the PCR reads. Of 18,000 or so clones in the sample, about a fifth are singletons; the top ten hold approximately 17%. Patients underwent thyroid surgery, and none had received any treatment before it. Germline V gene lookup returns CDR1 SQVTM and CDR2 ANQGSEA. The length of the CDR3 is 13 residues. V lost 5 bases, J lost 4 bases, and 11 bases lay in between. This clone was recorded many times. The sample taken for sequencing was tumor tissue. The TCR was taken from a female donor with papillary thyroid cancer or a benign thyroid nodule (not recorded which). Some clones in this sample may be carry-over from other donors' samples. The chain recombines TRBV29-1 with TRBJ2-2, with no clear D. CDR3: CSVSADSTGELFF. The CDR3 region has the DNA TGCAGCGTTTCGGCTGATTCCACCGGGGAGCTGTTTTTT.